The 32 T cell receptor beta chains reported below all come from one sample, sequenced in a study of blood T cell repertoires in COVID-19. The assay was immunoSEQ multiplex PCR, and TCRdb's table has in-frame clones only and misses some. The sample includes 60,000 or so clones, roughly 80% of them seen just once. Source material: peripheral blood. The receptors shown here come from a man aged 60 to 69 with acute or convalescent COVID-19.

This chain links TRBV10-3 with TRBJ1-1, with 8 bases fitting TRBD1. With 5 bases clipped from V and 3 bases from J, the junction kept 8 bases outside the gene matches. The CDR3 is 15 residues long. CDR1 and CDR2 (germline): ENHRY, SYGVKD. DNA of the CDR3: TGTGCCATCAGTCCCACAGGGGGGTGGGACACTGAAGCTTTCTTT. This translates into CAISPTGGWDTEAFF.

The chain has TRBV24-1 and TRBJ2-7, with 10 bases lining up with TRBD1. The CDR3 contains 15 residues. Germline loops: CDR1 KGHDR, CDR2 SFDVKD. Trimming cost V 5 bases and J 7 bases; bases outside gene matches: 10. The chain's CDR3 is CATSATERTGGEQYF. The CDR3 nucleotides are TGTGCCACCAGTGCCACCGAACGGACAGGGGGGGAGCAGTACTTC.

J is TRBJ1-4 and V is TRBV28; D may be TRBD1 (6 bases). CDR1 and CDR2 from the germline V gene are MDHEN and SYDVKM. The CDR3 is 15 amino acids. With 6 bases removed from V and 2 bases from J, the gap between germline ends came to 13 bases. This CDR3 reads CASRRTGMTNEKLFF. The CDR3 DNA is TGTGCCAGCAGACGAACAGGGATGACTAATGAAAAACTGTTTTTT. The full variable domain, rest sourced from reference TRBV28 and TRBJ1-4, is DVKVTQSSRYLVKRTGEKVFLECVQDMDHENMFWYRQDPGLGLRLIYFSYDVKMKEKGDIPEGYSVSREKKERFSLILESASTNQTSMYLCASRRTGMTNEKLFFGSGTQLSVL.

This clone occurred a few times. The chain uses TRBV5-1 and TRBJ2-7; 9 bases line up with TRBD1. The V and J ends lost 4 bases and 2 bases, in that order; junction bases with no gene match: 7. The length of the CDR3 is 15 residues. Per germline, CDR1 SGHRS and CDR2 YFSETQ. The chain's CDR3 is CASSAPTGGTYEQYF. The DNA for the CDR3 is TGCGCCAGCAGCGCTCCGACAGGGGGTACCTACGAGCAGTACTTC.

This rearrangement joins TRBV15 to TRBJ1-5; unclear D gene. The CDR3 has 13 amino acids. V was shortened by 0 bases and J by 5 bases, with 5 bases between the two germline ends. From germline, CDR1 is LNHNV and CDR2 YYDKDF (reference sequence). The CDR3 bases are TGTGCCACCAGCAGAGATGCGGATCAGCCCCAGCATTTT. It specifies CATSRDADQPQHF.

The rearrangement joins TRBV7-9 to TRBJ1-4; no firm D call. The ends were cut back, 5 bases at V and 8 bases at J, with 12 bases in the middle. Germline V gene lookup returns CDR1 SEHNR and CDR2 FQNEAQ (reference sequence). The CDR3 is 13 amino acids. This chain's CDR3 is CASSGNPGEKLFF. As DNA, the CDR3 is TGTGCCAGCAGCGGTAATCCGGGGGAAAAACTGTTTTTT.

V is TRBV9 and J is TRBJ1-3; D remains unclear. The CDR3 length is 16 residues. Germline CDR1 SGDLS, CDR2 YYNGEE. V lost 4 bases, J lost 4 bases, and 18 bases lay in between. The CDR3 region has the DNA TGTGCCAGCAGCTCAGACGAGGCGAGATCCGGAAACACCATATATTTT. Its protein is CASSSDEARSGNTIYF. The variable domain in full, completed from reference TRBV9 and TRBJ1-3, reads DSGVTQTPKHLITATGQRVTLRCSPRSGDLSVYWYQQSLDQGLQFLIQYYNGEERAKGNILERFSAQQFPDLHSELNLSSLELGDSALYFCASSSDEARSGNTIYFGEGSWLTVV.

V is TRBV5-1 and J is TRBJ2-7, with D tentatively TRBD1 (5 bases). Germline V gene lookup returns CDR1 SGHRS and CDR2 YFSETQ. V shed 2 bases and J shed 4 bases, with 10 bases lying between them. The CDR3 loop spans 13 amino acids. The CDR3 bases are TGCGCCAGCAGCTTACCCAGGGATTACGAGCAGTACTTC. This codes for CASSLPRDYEQYF.

The J gene is TRBJ1-1, the V gene TRBV28, with unresolved D. The CDR3 is made up of 12 amino acids. The V end was cut by 4 bases, the J end by 3 bases, with 6 bases between. Germline V CDR1 and CDR2: MDHEN, SYDVKM. The CDR3 here is CASSSGDTEAFF. CDR3 coding DNA: TGTGCCAGCAGTTCTGGAGACACTGAAGCTTTCTTT.

The chain is built from TRBV2 and TRBJ2-1, with D maybe TRBD1 (6 bases). Germline assignment: CDR1 SNHLY and CDR2 FYNNEI. The V and J ends lost 7 bases and 6 bases respectively, with 10 bases between them. CDR3 length equals 12 residues. The chain's CDR3 is CASTPGVNEQFF. The CDR3, as DNA: TGTGCCAGCACACCAGGGGTCAATGAGCAGTTCTTC. The full variable domain, in which reference TRBV2 and TRBJ2-1 provide the parts outside the CDR3, is EPEVTQTPSHQVTQMGQEVILRCVPISNHLYFYWYRQILGQKVEFLVSFYNNEISEKSEIFDDQFSVERPDGSNFTLKIRSTKLEDSAMYFCASTPGVNEQFFGPGTRLTVL.

This clone was counted only a few times. This chain joins TRBV19 and TRBJ1-5, with 7 bases aligning to TRBD1. Germline values: CDR1 LNHDA, CDR2 SQIVND (reference sequence). The trim removed 3 bases at V and 7 bases at J, leaving 6 bases unmatched. The CDR3 loop spans 14 amino acids. The CDR3 region has the DNA TGTGCCAGTAGTATTCGGACAGGCCCACAGCCCCAGCATTTT. This gives the protein CASSIRTGPQPQHF.

This CDR3 is CASSPGTGSNNEQFF. The CDR3 DNA reads as TGTGCCAGTAGCCCCGGGACAGGGTCGAACAATGAGCAGTTCTTC. V gene TRBV19 combines with J gene TRBJ2-1, with 9 bases that match TRBD1. Germline CDR1 is LNHDA and CDR2 is SQIVND (reference sequence). The trim removed 6 bases at V and 5 bases at J, leaving 8 bases unmatched. There are 15 residues in the CDR3.

The DNA of the CDR3 is TGTGCCAGCAGTTTCATAGGGGCAGGGCCCCAGCATTTT. Translating gives CASSFIGAGPQHF. The V call is TRBV27, the J call TRBJ1-5, with D maybe TRBD1 (5 bases). Germline V gene lookup returns CDR1 MNHEY and CDR2 SMNVEV (reference sequence). Trimming pared 3 bases from V and 9 bases from J, leaving 12 bases between. The CDR3 is made up of 13 amino acids.

The chain carries TRBV11-2 and TRBJ2-2; 8 bases are shared with TRBD1. The ends lost 1 base at V and 6 bases at J; junction bases unmatched: 1. This CDR3 region has 14 residues. CDR1 and CDR2 from the germline V gene are SGHAT and FQNNGV. CDR3 nucleotides: TGTGCCAGCAGCTTAGGGACAGGGTCCGGGGAGCTGTTTTTT. Translated, it gives CASSLGTGSGELFF.

This clone was seen just once. This chain uses TRBV19 with TRBJ2-3; unclear D gene. This CDR3 is 14 amino acids long. Deletions cut 5 bases from V and 3 bases from J, with 12 bases between. Germline lookup yields CDR1 LNHDA and CDR2 SQIVND (reference sequence). In DNA, the CDR3 is TGTGCCAGTAGTCCTACCCACTCAACAGATACGCAGTATTTT. Translating it yields CASSPTHSTDTQYF.

This clone was picked up many times. The rearrangement joins TRBV27 to TRBJ2-7; TRBD1 matches 7 bases. V lost 6 bases to trimming and J lost 5 bases; unmatched junction nucleotides: 10. CDR1 and CDR2 (germline): MNHEY, SMNVEV (reference sequence). The CDR3 is 14 residues long. Written as DNA, the CDR3 is TGTGCCAGCAGCTTGTTACAGGGGTCCCACGAGCAGTACTTC. Its protein is CASSLLQGSHEQYF.

This chain links TRBV30 with TRBJ2-5; D is unresolved. Germline assignment: CDR1 GTSNPN and CDR2 SVGIG (reference sequence). The CDR3 is 13 amino acids. The germline V and J ends were trimmed by 1 base and 2 bases, with 8 bases remaining between them. DNA of the CDR3: TGTGCCTGGAGTGCCTCTAGTCAAGAGACCCAGTACTTC. It codes for CAWSASSQETQYF. Full variable domain (remainder filled in from reference TRBV30 and TRBJ2-5): SQTIHQWPATLVQPVGSPLSLECTVEGTSNPNLYWYRQAAGRGLQLLFYSVGIGQISSEVPQNLSASRPQDRQFILSSKKLLLSDSGFYLCAWSASSQETQYFGPGTRLLVL.

This clone has a single count. J is TRBJ1-4 and V is TRBV5-6; D is unclear. V was cut by 1 base and J by 5 bases, with 12 bases left in between. This CDR3 spans 15 amino acids. The germline gives CDR1 SGHDT, CDR2 YYEEEE. The CDR3 region has the DNA TGTGCCAGCAGCTTGTTTGAGTCATGGAATGAAAAACTGTTTTTT. It codes for CASSLFESWNEKLFF. The variable domain in full, with the rest retrieved from reference TRBV5-6 and TRBJ1-4, is DAGVTQSPTHLIKTRGQQVTLRCSPKSGHDTVSWYQQALGQGPQFIFQYYEEEERQRGNFPDRFSGHQFPNYSSELNVNALLLGDSALYLCASSLFESWNEKLFFGSGTQLSVL.

The chain joins TRBV4-1 to TRBJ2-1, with 8 bases identical to TRBD1. Looked up from germline, CDR1 is MGHRA and CDR2 is YSYEKL. V shed 1 base, J shed 9 bases, and the junction held 14 bases outside the gene matches. The CDR3 has 17 amino acids. The CDR3 protein is CASSQGGSQGARSEQFF. The CDR3 nucleotides read TGCGCCAGCAGCCAAGGAGGCAGCCAGGGGGCCAGGAGTGAGCAGTTCTTC.

The V call is TRBV10-3, the J call TRBJ2-7; 7 bases align to TRBD2. Germline trimming cut 5 bases from V and 1 base from J; bases unmatched to any gene: 8. The CDR3 runs 15 residues. Germline V gene lookup returns CDR1 ENHRY and CDR2 SYGVKD. The CDR3 DNA reads TGTGCCATCAGTTTAGAGCGGGGCGGTTCCTACGAGCAGTACTTC. This codes for CAISLERGGSYEQYF.

The chain combines TRBV28 with TRBJ1-4, with D tentatively TRBD1 (6 bases). Trimming removed 5 bases from V and 4 bases from J, with 23 bases in between. Germline V gene data show CDR1 as MDHEN and CDR2 as SYDVKM. The CDR3 covers 18 residues. CDR3 DNA sequence: TGTGCCAGCAGTGCAACAGGGCTTAAAGGCGGGGGTAATGAAAAACTGTTTTTT. The encoded protein is CASSATGLKGGGNEKLFF. The whole variable domain, remainder taken from reference TRBV28 and TRBJ1-4, is DVKVTQSSRYLVKRTGEKVFLECVQDMDHENMFWYRQDPGLGLRLIYFSYDVKMKEKGDIPEGYSVSREKKERFSLILESASTNQTSMYLCASSATGLKGGGNEKLFFGSGTQLSVL.

Only one count was recorded for this clone. The rearrangement links TRBV7-8 to TRBJ1-1; D call uncertain. The CDR3 has 15 residues. Trimming took 0 bases from V and 1 from J, leaving 9 bases between them. Germline values: CDR1 SGHVS, CDR2 FQNEAQ. The CDR3 coding sequence is TGTGCCAGCAGCTTAGCTTGGGCGGGGAACACTGAAGCTTTCTTT. Translation: CASSLAWAGNTEAFF.

The chain uses TRBV5-1 and TRBJ1-2; D may be TRBD1 (6 bases). Germline CDR1 SGHRS, CDR2 YFSETQ. V lost 7 bases, J lost 4 bases, and 11 bases lay in between. CDR3 length: 12 amino acids. As DNA, the CDR3 is TGCGCCAGCTCGACAGGAATCTATGGCTACACCTTC. This sequence encodes CASSTGIYGYTF.

J is TRBJ1-1 and V is TRBV2; 8 bases match TRBD1. V lost 9 bases and J lost 3; bases outside the gene matches: 9. Germline V gene data show CDR1 as SNHLY and CDR2 as FYNNEI. CDR3 size: 14 residues. In nucleotides, the CDR3 is TGTGCCAGTAGGACAGGGTCTTTGGACACTGAAGCTTTCTTT. Protein product: CASRTGSLDTEAFF.

The chain is built from TRBV29-1 and TRBJ1-2, with a tentative D call TRBD1 (5 bases). Germline V gives CDR1 SQVTM, CDR2 ANQGSEA. This CDR3 region has 15 residues. The germline V and J ends were trimmed by 2 bases and 4 bases, with 17 bases remaining between them. The CDR3: CSVESVAGRSYGYTF. The CDR3 DNA is TGCAGCGTTGAAAGTGTTGCGGGACGCAGCTATGGCTACACCTTC.

The chain combines TRBV9 with TRBJ2-7; D unresolved. The ends were cut back, 0 bases at V and 0 bases at J, with 13 bases in the middle. The CDR3 runs 16 residues. Germline-derived CDR1 and CDR2 are SGDLS and YYNGEE. CDR3 protein: CASSVAVTAVSYEQYF. CDR3 DNA: TGTGCCAGCAGCGTAGCTGTAACAGCTGTCTCCTACGAGCAGTACTTC.

The chain joins TRBV4-2 to TRBJ2-2; D is possibly TRBD2 (7 bases). Germline values: CDR1 LGHNA, CDR2 YNFKEQ. The CDR3 loop spans 16 amino acids. Trimming took off 3 bases at V and 2 bases at J, with 13 bases between the two ends. CDR3 coding DNA: TGTGCCAGCAGCCAGGGAGGGGGGATTAACACCGGGGAGCTGTTTTTT. It yields the protein CASSQGGGINTGELFF.

This clone was counted between two and nine times. The J gene is TRBJ1-1, the V gene TRBV11-2, with D maybe TRBD1 (6 bases). Per germline, CDR1 SGHAT and CDR2 FQNNGV. Trimming removed 3 bases from V and 8 bases from J, with 7 bases in between. The CDR3 has 11 amino acids. DNA for the CDR3: TGTGCCAGCAGCTTCGACAGGGAAGCTTTCTTT. Translation: CASSFDREAFF.

The rearrangement uses TRBV2 and TRBJ1-2; possibly TRBD1 for D (6 bases). The germline gives CDR1 SNHLY, CDR2 FYNNEI. This CDR3 comprises 18 residues. Trimming pared 5 bases from V and 1 base from J, leaving 23 bases between. This CDR3 is CASSPLLTRTVFNYGYTF. CDR3 nucleotide sequence: TGTGCCAGCAGTCCTCTACTCACTAGGACAGTTTTTAACTATGGCTACACCTTC.

Notes on this clone: A junction boundary mismatches the germline segment, possibly from a read error. This chain connects TRBV28 to TRBJ1-2, with D maybe TRBD1 (5 bases). This CDR3 is built from 13 residues. Looked up from germline, CDR1 is MDHEN and CDR2 is SYDVKM. The CDR3 reads CATSEGAGYGYTF. CDR3 DNA sequence: TGTGCCACCAGTGAAGGGGCTGGTTATGGCTACACCTTC.

The chain carries TRBV6-5 and TRBJ1-6; D is unclear. The ends were cut back, 6 bases at V and 4 bases at J, with 7 bases in the middle. Germline assignment: CDR1 MNHEY and CDR2 SVGAGI. The CDR3 sequence is 13 residues long. CDR3 DNA: TGTGCCAGCAGAGCCGGGTATAATTCACCCCTCCACTTT. It specifies CASRAGYNSPLHF.

V and J are TRBV20-1 and TRBJ1-2; possibly TRBD1 for D (6 bases). Looked up from germline, CDR1 is DFQATT and CDR2 is SNEGSKA (reference sequence). This CDR3 comprises 15 residues. The germline V and J ends were trimmed by 3 bases and 6 bases, with 20 bases remaining between them. CDR3: CSASVPMRTDHGYTF. The CDR3, as DNA: TGCAGTGCTAGTGTTCCCATGAGGACAGACCATGGCTACACCTTC.